This is a list of T cell receptor beta chains from one sample in a study of blood T cell repertoires in COVID-19. Using immunoSEQ multiplex PCR, the repertoire was profiled, and TCRdb retains in-frame clones only, with some absent. The sample carries about 47,000 clones, about four fifths recorded once. Sample: peripheral blood. These receptors were collected from a man aged 50 to 59 with acute or convalescent COVID-19. CDR3s include the opening cysteine and the closing phenylalanine or tryptophan. Fields, in order: CDR3 DNA, CDR3 protein, V gene, D gene, J gene, clone size. D genes are given only for firm matches. Where a row states a size, it is once, few, many or the class of an expanded clone; other rows omit it.

TGTGCCAGCAGCCGTGAAGGGGGACACGCGAACACCGGGGAGCTGTTTTTT,CASSREGGHANTGELFF,TRBV27,.,TRBJ2-2,once
TGTGCCAGCTCACCTTCTAGCGGGGTCGGAGAGACCCAGTACTTC,CASSPSSGVGETQYF,TRBV18,TRBD2,TRBJ2-5,once
TGCGCCAGCAGTCGGTCGGGTGTGAGCAATCAGCCCCAGCATTTT,CASSRSGVSNQPQHF,TRBV23-1,.,TRBJ1-5,.
TGCGCCAGCAGCCAAGAGAACAGGGAGAATCAGCCCCAGCATTTT,CASSQENRENQPQHF,TRBV4-1,.,TRBJ1-5,.
TGTGCCAGCAGCAACAACAGGGGGCCCAACTCCTACAATGAGCAGTTCTTC,CASSNNRGPNSYNEQFF,TRBV5-4,TRBD1,TRBJ2-1,.
TGTGCCAGTAGTATCAGGGGTTTATACACTGAAGCTTTCTTT,CASSIRGLYTEAFF,TRBV19,.,TRBJ1-1,.
TGTGCCAGCCGGGATCAGCGGGCGACCTACGAGCAGTACTTC,CASRDQRATYEQYF,TRBV2,.,TRBJ2-7,few
TGTGCCAGCAGCTTGGCTACAGGGGCCCTCTATAATTCACCCCTCCACTTT,CASSLATGALYNSPLHF,TRBV5-6,TRBD1,TRBJ1-6,.
TGTGCCAGCAGCGTAGTTGGGGGACTAGGCTATGAGCAGTTCTTC,CASSVVGGLGYEQFF,TRBV9,TRBD2,TRBJ2-1,.
TGTGCCGGGCCTTTCGGGGGGCCCCATCAGCCCCAGCATTTT,CAGPFGGPHQPQHF,TRBV6-5,.,TRBJ1-5,.
TGTGCCAGCAGCCCCCGAGGGGGGGCTAGAACTAACTATGGCTACACCTTC,CASSPRGGARTNYGYTF,TRBV5-5,.,TRBJ1-2,.
TGTGCCAGCAGTTTAATTCTGGGCTCTGAAGCTTTCTTT,CASSLILGSEAFF,TRBV12-3/TRBV12-4,.,TRBJ1-1,.
TGTGCCAGCTCCCCTCAGGGGGCCACCGGGGACTATGGCTACACCTTC,CASSPQGATGDYGYTF,TRBV18,TRBD1,TRBJ1-2,.
TGCGCCAGCAGCCAAGATGCGGACTATGGCTACACCTTC,CASSQDADYGYTF,TRBV4-3,.,TRBJ1-2,.
TGTGCCAGTAGGGCGCCGACTCCGGGCTCTGGAAACACCATATATTTT,CASRAPTPGSGNTIYF,TRBV19,.,TRBJ1-3,.
TGTGCCAGCAGTTTCGGGAGCAATCAGCCCCAGCATTTT,CASSFGSNQPQHF,TRBV28,.,TRBJ1-5,.
TGTGCCAGCAGTTTACTTACTAGTGGACTGGTTTGGGAAAAACTGTTTTTT,CASSLLTSGLVWEKLFF,TRBV28,.,TRBJ1-4,.
TGCAGTGCTAGTCCGGGACTATCATACAATGAGCAGTTCTTC,CSASPGLSYNEQFF,TRBV20-1,TRBD2,TRBJ2-1,.
TGTGCCAGCAGCCCGAGGACTAGCGGGAGGGGGCGCGACAATGAGCAGTTCTTC,CASSPRTSGRGRDNEQFF,TRBV3-1/TRBV3-2,TRBD2,TRBJ2-1,.
TGTGCCAGCAGCTCGCCCGGGACTAGCGGGAGTAGGGGCCCAACCTACAATGAGCAGTTCTTC,CASSSPGTSGSRGPTYNEQFF,TRBV7-6,TRBD2,TRBJ2-1,.
TGTGCCAGCAGTTCGTCAGGGGGCCGAAACACCATATATTTT,CASSSSGGRNTIYF,TRBV6-2/TRBV6-3,TRBD1,TRBJ1-3,once
TGTGCCAGCAGCGGACTAGCGGGGAGACTCTACAATGAGCAGTTCTTC,CASSGLAGRLYNEQFF,TRBV9,TRBD2,TRBJ2-1,.
TGTGCCAGCAGCAAGGCGACGCGGGGGAACACCGGGGAGCTGTTTTTT,CASSKATRGNTGELFF,TRBV6-2/TRBV6-3,.,TRBJ2-2,.
TGCGCCAGCAGCCCGGGGCAGGGGGCTTACGAGCAGTACTTC,CASSPGQGAYEQYF,TRBV5-1,TRBD1,TRBJ2-7,once
TGTGCCAGCAGCTCGCGGAGGGCCTTAGCTGAGCAGTTCTTC,CASSSRRALAEQFF,TRBV11-3,.,TRBJ2-1,.
TGTGCCAGCAGCCCCAAGTATAAGGGGCTTGGGTCAGATACGCAGTATTTT,CASSPKYKGLGSDTQYF,TRBV3-1/TRBV3-2,.,TRBJ2-3,.
TGTGCCAGCAGTCGGGGACAGGGGGATTCCCCCCTCCACTTT,CASSRGQGDSPLHF,TRBV6-5,TRBD1,TRBJ1-6,.
TGTGCCAGCACCTCCGGTGAGGGGGCTGAAGCTTTCTTT,CASTSGEGAEAFF,TRBV6-6,.,TRBJ1-1,.
TGCGCCAGCAGCTTGCAGCCCACAGGGGCCAGAGGCTATGGCTACACCTTC,CASSLQPTGARGYGYTF,TRBV5-1,TRBD1,TRBJ1-2,.
TGCAGTGCTAGTTTGGCACAGTACACTGAAGCTTTCTTT,CSASLAQYTEAFF,TRBV20-1,.,TRBJ1-1,once
TGTGCCAGCAGTCCGACAGGGGTTAGCAATCAGCCCCAGCATTTT,CASSPTGVSNQPQHF,TRBV6-2/TRBV6-3,TRBD1,TRBJ1-5,.